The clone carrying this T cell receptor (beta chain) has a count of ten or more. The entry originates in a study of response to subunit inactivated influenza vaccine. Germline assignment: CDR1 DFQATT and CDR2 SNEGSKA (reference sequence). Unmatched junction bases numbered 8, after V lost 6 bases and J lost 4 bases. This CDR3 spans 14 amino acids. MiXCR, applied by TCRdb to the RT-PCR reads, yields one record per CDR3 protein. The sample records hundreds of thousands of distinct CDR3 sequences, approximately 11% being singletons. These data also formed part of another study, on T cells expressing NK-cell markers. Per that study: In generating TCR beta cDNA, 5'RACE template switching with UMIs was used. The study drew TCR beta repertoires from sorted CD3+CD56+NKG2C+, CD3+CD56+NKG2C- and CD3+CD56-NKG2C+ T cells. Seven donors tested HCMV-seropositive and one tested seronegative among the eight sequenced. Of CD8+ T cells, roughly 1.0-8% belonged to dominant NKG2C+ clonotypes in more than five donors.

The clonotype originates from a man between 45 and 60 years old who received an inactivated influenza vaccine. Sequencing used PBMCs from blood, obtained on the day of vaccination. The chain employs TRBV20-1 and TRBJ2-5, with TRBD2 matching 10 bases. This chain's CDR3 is CSAEGLAGGETQYF. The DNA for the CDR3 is TGCAGTGCCGAAGGCTTAGCGGGAGGAGAGACCCAGTACTTC.